The 20 T cell receptor beta chains reported below all come from one sample, sequenced in a study of T cell changes during pregnancy in multiple sclerosis. Using immunoSEQ multiplex PCR, the repertoire was profiled, and TCRdb retains in-frame clones only, with some absent. The sample lists more than 50,000 clones, 89% occurring once. Material: peripheral blood, obtained in the first trimester of pregnancy. Receptors were obtained from a female donor with multiple sclerosis, enrolled in a pregnancy study.

The rearrangement uses TRBV7-9 and TRBJ1-6; TRBD1 agrees at 8 bases. V shed 4 bases, J shed 5 bases, and the junction held 10 bases outside the gene matches. This CDR3 region has 17 residues. The germline V gene encodes CDR1 SEHNR and CDR2 FQNEAQ (reference sequence). CDR3 residues: CASSSHHRGRNNSPLHF. The CDR3 DNA reads as TGTGCCAGCAGCTCTCACCACAGGGGGAGAAATAATTCACCCCTCCACTTT. The full variable domain, its missing parts supplied by reference TRBV7-9 and TRBJ1-6, is DTGVSQNPRHKITKRGQNVTFRCDPISEHNRLYWYRQTLGQGPEFLTYFQNEAQLEKSRLLSDRFSAERPKGSFSTLEIQRTEQGDSAMYLCASSSHHRGRNNSPLHFGNGTRLTVT.

The count of this clone is one. The gene calls are TRBV9 and TRBJ1-1, with 7 bases aligning to TRBD1. In germline, CDR1 is SGDLS, CDR2 YYNGEE. This CDR3 comprises 15 residues. J gave up 5 bases and V 0 bases, and 7 bases lay outside the gene matches. The CDR3: CASSVDNHRGTEAFF. CDR3 in DNA: TGTGCCAGCAGCGTAGACAACCACAGGGGAACTGAAGCTTTCTTT.

The chain is built from TRBV11-3 and TRBJ2-1; 15 bases map to TRBD2. Germline V gene sequence: CDR1 SGHNT, CDR2 YENEEA. V dropped 3 bases and J dropped 7; count of bases not matched to a gene: 1. The CDR3 extends over 15 amino acids. The CDR3, as DNA: TGTGCCAGCAGCTTCGGGACTAGCGGGAGGAATGAGCAGTTCTTC. Translating gives CASSFGTSGRNEQFF.

This chain uses TRBV19 with TRBJ1-4, with D possibly matching TRBD1 (5 bases). V lost 7 bases to trimming and J lost 8 bases, with 29 bases between them. The CDR3 runs 18 residues. CDR1 LNHDA and CDR2 SQIVND come from the germline V gene (reference sequence). The chain's CDR3 is CASTPPSGTPWREEKLFF. As DNA, the CDR3 is TGTGCCAGTACCCCTCCCTCCGGGACGCCCTGGCGGGAGGAAAAACTGTTTTTT.

The chain has TRBV30 and TRBJ1-1; TRBD1 is a possible D gene (5 bases). CDR3 size: 13 residues. Trimming pared 7 bases from V and 5 bases from J, leaving 17 bases between. Germline-derived CDR1 and CDR2 are GTSNPN and SVGIG (reference sequence). The CDR3 sequence is CASSQGSGTEAFF. In nucleotides, the CDR3 is TGTGCCTCCTCCCAGGGAAGTGGGACTGAAGCTTTCTTT.

The V call is TRBV19, the J call TRBJ2-3; D is perhaps TRBD1 (6 bases). Germline V gene sequence: CDR1 LNHDA, CDR2 SQIVND (reference sequence). The CDR3 runs to 13 residues. The CDR3 DNA follows: TGTGCGGGGGCCGCGAGCCCCACAGATACGCAGTATTTT. Translated, it gives CAGAASPTDTQYF.

A few counts support this clone. The chain couples TRBV19 to TRBJ2-2; D gene unclear. This CDR3 has 14 residues. Trimming left V 6 bases short and J 0 bases short, with 8 bases between. Germline CDR1 reads LNHDA; CDR2 reads SQIVND (reference sequence). The CDR3 sequence: CASRENANTGELFF. In DNA form, the CDR3 reads TGTGCCAGTAGAGAGAACGCGAACACCGGGGAGCTGTTTTTT.

The V and J genes are TRBV7-3 and TRBJ2-3; D is unresolved. CDR3 length: 15 amino acids. With 3 bases removed from V and 0 bases from J, the gap between germline ends came to 10 bases. Germline V gene data show CDR1 as SGHTA and CDR2 as FQGTGA. CDR3: CASSFLATSTDTQYF. The CDR3 DNA is TGTGCCAGCAGCTTTTTAGCAACCAGCACAGATACGCAGTATTTT.

The genes are TRBV27 and TRBJ2-2, with 8 bases identical to TRBD1. The germline V gene has CDR1 MNHEY and CDR2 SMNVEV (reference sequence). The CDR3 runs to 19 residues. V was pared by 5 bases and J by 5 bases, with 19 bases of the junction left unmatched. CDR3 sequence: CASSPPDRGPTGVTGELFF. CDR3 in DNA: TGTGCCAGCAGTCCCCCCGACCGAGGACCGACAGGGGTGACCGGGGAGCTGTTTTTT.

The J gene is TRBJ2-4, the V gene TRBV30, with D tentatively TRBD2 (5 bases). The V end lost 4 bases, the J end lost 2 bases, and 9 bases lay between the germline ends. This CDR3 comprises 13 residues. Germline loops: CDR1 GTSNPN, CDR2 SVGIG (reference sequence). DNA of the CDR3: TGTGCCTGGACTAGCCATTCCAAAAACATTCAGTACTTC. This codes for CAWTSHSKNIQYF.

The CDR3: CASSYHQGAGTEAFF. CDR3 in DNA: TGTGCCAGCAGTTACCATCAGGGAGCGGGCACTGAAGCTTTCTTT. The rearrangement uses TRBV6-5 and TRBJ1-1; perhaps TRBD1 as D (5 bases). The V and J ends lost 2 bases and 4 bases respectively, with 14 bases between them. The CDR3 has 15 amino acids. Germline V lookup: CDR1 MNHEY, CDR2 SVGAGI.

The chain employs TRBV11-1 and TRBJ2-7, with D perhaps matching TRBD2 (6 bases). Trimming took 3 bases from V and 3 from J, leaving 12 bases between them. Germline values: CDR1 SGHAT, CDR2 FQDESV (reference sequence). This CDR3 is built from 14 residues. The CDR3: CASSLGPSDYEQYF. CDR3 in DNA: TGTGCCAGCAGCTTGGGGCCTAGCGACTACGAGCAGTACTTC. The variable domain in full, with the rest retrieved from reference TRBV11-1 and TRBJ2-7, is EAEVAQSPRYKITEKSQAVAFWCDPISGHATLYWYRQILGQGPELLVQFQDESVVDDSQLPKDRFSAERLKGVDSTLKIQPAELGDSAMYLCASSLGPSDYEQYFGPGTRLTVT.

This chain joins TRBV6-5 and TRBJ2-7, with 7 bases fitting TRBD1. Germline CDR1 is MNHEY and CDR2 is SVGAGI. The length of the CDR3 is 15 residues. V lost 0 bases and J lost 2; bases outside the gene matches: 4. The CDR3, as DNA: TGTGCCAGCAGTTACTCAGGGACAGAGACCTACGAGCAGTACTTC. Translated, it gives CASSYSGTETYEQYF.

The chain recombines TRBV18 with TRBJ2-7, with 11 bases aligning to TRBD2. V lost 3 bases to trimming and J lost 3 bases; unmatched junction nucleotides: 4. CDR3 length equals 15 residues. From germline, CDR1 is KGHSH and CDR2 LQKENI. The CDR3 here is CASSPPGLAVYEQYF. CDR3 sequence (DNA): TGTGCCAGCTCACCCCCGGGACTAGCGGTCTACGAGCAGTACTTC.

The gene calls are TRBV21-1 and TRBJ2-1; the table calls TRBD2, which could not be checked here. TRBV21-1 constitutes a pseudogene. The CDR3 contains 19 residues. In DNA, the CDR3 is TGTGCCAGCAGCAAAGATCCCCTAGCGGAGGGTAGCTCCTACAATGAGCAGTTCTTC. It yields the protein CASSKDPLAEGSSYNEQFF.

The gene calls are TRBV27 and TRBJ2-7; 7 positions match TRBD2. CDR1 and CDR2 from the germline V gene are MNHEY and SMNVEV (reference sequence). J gave up 3 bases and V 3 bases, and 11 bases lay outside the gene matches. This CDR3 region has 16 residues. This CDR3 reads CASSFTGTNAIYEQYF. Written as DNA, the CDR3 is TGTGCCAGCAGTTTCACCGGGACTAACGCCATCTACGAGCAGTACTTC.

The chain links TRBV7-9 to TRBJ2-7; the match to TRBD2 covers 12 bases. V lost 6 bases and J lost 4; bases outside the gene matches: 4. Germline lookup yields CDR1 SEHNR and CDR2 FQNEAQ (reference sequence). CDR3 size: 14 residues. In DNA, the CDR3 is TGTGCCAGCAGGGTACTAGCGGGAGGTTACGAGCAGTACTTC. Translated: CASRVLAGGYEQYF.

V gene TRBV11-2 combines with J gene TRBJ2-7; D is unresolved. The CDR3 consists of 12 residues. V lost 5 bases, J lost 3 bases, and 8 bases lay in between. Per germline, CDR1 SGHAT and CDR2 FQNNGV. CDR3 protein: CASSLPSYEQYF. For the CDR3, the DNA is TGTGCCAGCAGCCTCCCCAGCTACGAGCAGTACTTC.

The chain uses TRBV5-6 and TRBJ2-2; a weak D match, TRBD1 (6 bases). Trimming left V 4 bases short and J 4 bases short, with 11 bases between. CDR3 length: 14 amino acids. Germline values: CDR1 SGHDT, CDR2 YYEEEE. The CDR3 is CASSPTGFTGELFF. The CDR3 coding sequence is TGTGCCAGCAGCCCTACAGGGTTCACCGGGGAGCTGTTTTTT.

The genes are TRBV6-1 and TRBJ2-5; no definite D call. The germline CDR1 and CDR2 sequences are MNHNS and SASEGT. V was pared by 4 bases and J by 4 bases, with 16 bases between. The CDR3 loop spans 15 amino acids. The CDR3: CASSAPALRGETQYF. In DNA, the CDR3 is TGTGCCAGCAGTGCCCCAGCCCTGAGAGGAGAGACCCAGTACTTC.